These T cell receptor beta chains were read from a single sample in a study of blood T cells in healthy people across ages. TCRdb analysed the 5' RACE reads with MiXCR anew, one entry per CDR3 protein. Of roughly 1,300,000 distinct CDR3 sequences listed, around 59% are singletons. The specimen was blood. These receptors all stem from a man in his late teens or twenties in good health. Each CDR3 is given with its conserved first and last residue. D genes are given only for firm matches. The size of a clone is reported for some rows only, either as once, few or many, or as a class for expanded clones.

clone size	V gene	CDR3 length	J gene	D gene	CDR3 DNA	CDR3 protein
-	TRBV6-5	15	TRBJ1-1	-	TGTGCCAGCAGTTACACCGTCGGGGGCAGGTCTGAAGCTTTCTTT	CASSYTVGGRSEAFF
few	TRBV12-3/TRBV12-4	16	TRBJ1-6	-	TGTGCCAGCAGCTCAGGGGCGCGTGGGTATAATTCACCCCTCCACTTT	CASSSGARGYNSPLHF
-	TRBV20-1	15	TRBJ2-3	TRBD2	TGCAGTGCCGAAACTAGCGGAGTCCGGACAGATACGCAGTATTTT	CSAETSGVRTDTQYF
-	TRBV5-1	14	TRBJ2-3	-	TGCGCCAGCAGAGCCGCACCTAGCACAGATACGCAGTATTTT	CASRAAPSTDTQYF
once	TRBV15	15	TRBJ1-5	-	TGTGCCACCAGCAGGTTGGGGGGCAGCGATCAGCCCCAGCATTTT	CATSRLGGSDQPQHF
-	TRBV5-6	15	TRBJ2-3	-	TGTGCCAGCAGCTTGAAAGGCGGGATCACAGATACGCAGTATTTT	CASSLKGGITDTQYF
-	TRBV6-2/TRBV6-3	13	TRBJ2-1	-	TGTGCCAGCAGTTTTGTAGGACCCAATGAGCAGTTCTTC	CASSFVGPNEQFF
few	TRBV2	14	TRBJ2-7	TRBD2	TGTGCCAGCATCTCCGGGACTATCGCCTACGAGCAGTACTTC	CASISGTIAYEQYF
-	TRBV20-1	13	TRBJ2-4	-	TGCAGTGCTAGAGAGCCAGCCAAAAACATTCAGTACTTC	CSAREPAKNIQYF
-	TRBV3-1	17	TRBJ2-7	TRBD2	TGTGCCAGCAGTCAAGAGGCGGGGGTCACTACCTCCTACGAGCAGTACTTC	CASSQEAGVTTSYEQYF
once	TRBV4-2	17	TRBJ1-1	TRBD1	TGTGCCAGCAGCCAAGATGGGCCAGGGGGGAGGAACACTGAAGCTTTCTTT	CASSQDGPGGRNTEAFF
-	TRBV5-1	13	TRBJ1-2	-	TGCGCCAGCAGCTTGTCTGTGGACTATGGCTACACCTTC	CASSLSVDYGYTF
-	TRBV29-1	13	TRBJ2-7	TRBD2	TGCAGCGTTGATGGGCAGGGACTATACGAGCAGTACTTC	CSVDGQGLYEQYF
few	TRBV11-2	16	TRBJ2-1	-	TGTGCCAGCAGCCCGCAGGGGTCGGGCTCCTACAATGAGCAGTTCTTC	CASSPQGSGSYNEQFF
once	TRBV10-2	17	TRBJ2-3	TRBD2	TGCGCCAGCAGTACGACTAGCGGGGGGGTCCCCCCAGATACGCAGTATTTT	CASSTTSGGVPPDTQYF
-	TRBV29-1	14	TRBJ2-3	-	TGCAGCGTTGTTCTGGGGATCAGGGCGGGTACGCAGTATTTT	CSVVLGIRAGTQYF